This TCR beta chain was sequenced in a study of a mutant IDH1 vaccine in newly diagnosed glioma. Study-level background: Vaccination was launched 4-6 weeks after radiotherapy alone, or with temozolomide cycles.

Comment on this clone: Its matching antigen is unknown.

Repertoires were generated with immunoSEQ multiplex PCR, while TCRdb's copy carries only in-frame clones and drops some. The sample yields tens of thousands of clones, 76% seen once. The CDR3 totals 15 residues. CDR1 is SGHNT, CDR2 YYREEE, per germline (reference sequence). Deletions cut 0 bases from V and 4 bases from J, with 13 bases between. Time point described: week 47, end of study. The content of each vaccine dose was 300 ug of mutant IDH1 20-mer peptide, and topical imiquimod accompanied it. The sequence was collected from a woman aged 35 to 49 with glioma. Some clones in this sample may be carry-over from other donors' samples. This specimen consisted of PBMCs, obtained from a glioma patient whose treatment included an IDH1 peptide vaccine. This rearrangement joins TRBV5-4 to TRBJ2-5, with D tentatively TRBD1 (6 bases). The CDR3 nucleotides are TGTGCCAGCAGCTTGGCCGGGGTAGGGGGAGAGACCCAGTACTTC. Protein product: CASSLAGVGGETQYF.